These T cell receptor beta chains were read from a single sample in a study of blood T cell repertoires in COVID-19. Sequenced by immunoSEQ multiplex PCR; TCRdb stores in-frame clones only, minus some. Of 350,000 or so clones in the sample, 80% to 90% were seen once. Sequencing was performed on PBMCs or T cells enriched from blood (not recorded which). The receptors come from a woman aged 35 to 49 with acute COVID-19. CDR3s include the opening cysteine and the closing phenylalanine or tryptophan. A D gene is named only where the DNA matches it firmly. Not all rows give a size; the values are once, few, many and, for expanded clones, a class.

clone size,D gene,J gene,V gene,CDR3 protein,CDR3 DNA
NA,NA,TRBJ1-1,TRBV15,CATSRPAAGPEAFF,TGTGCCACCAGCAGACCGGCGGCAGGGCCTGAAGCTTTCTTT
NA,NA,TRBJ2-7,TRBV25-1,CASSESTGIHYEQYF,TGTGCCAGCAGTGAATCCACCGGGATTCACTACGAGCAGTACTTC
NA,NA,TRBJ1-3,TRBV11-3,CASSLGSNSGNTIYF,TGTGCCAGCAGCTTAGGTTCGAACAGTGGAAACACCATATATTTT
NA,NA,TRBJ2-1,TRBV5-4,CASSLDSRGYNEQFF,TGTGCCAGCAGCTTGGACTCCCGGGGGTACAATGAGCAGTTCTTC
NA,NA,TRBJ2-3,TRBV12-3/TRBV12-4,CASTQWDTQYF,TGTGCCAGCACCCAGTGGGATACGCAGTATTTT
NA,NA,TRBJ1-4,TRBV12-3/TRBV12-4,CASSWTSRKLFF,TGTGCCAGCAGTTGGACATCTCGCAAACTGTTTTTT
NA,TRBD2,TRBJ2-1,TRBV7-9,CASSLASGDNEQFF,TGTGCCAGCAGCTTAGCTAGCGGGGACAATGAGCAGTTCTTC
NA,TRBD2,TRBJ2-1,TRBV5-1,CASTKVAGPNEQFF,TGCGCCAGCACCAAAGTAGCGGGCCCCAATGAGCAGTTCTTC
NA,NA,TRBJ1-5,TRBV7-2,CASSSQYGYQPQHF,TGTGCCAGCAGCTCACAATACGGGTATCAGCCCCAGCATTTT
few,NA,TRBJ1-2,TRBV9,CASSSHTDYGYTF,TGTGCCAGCAGCTCCCATACAGACTATGGCTACACCTTC
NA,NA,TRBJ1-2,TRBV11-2,CASSTTANYGYTF,TGTGCCAGCTCTACGACAGCCAACTATGGCTACACCTTC
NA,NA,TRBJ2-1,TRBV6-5,CASIGNNEQFF,TGTGCCAGCATCGGGAACAATGAGCAGTTCTTC
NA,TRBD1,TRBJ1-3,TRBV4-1,CASSQEGQSRGDGNTIYF,TGCGCCAGCAGCCAAGAGGGACAGAGTAGAGGGGATGGAAACACCATATATTTT
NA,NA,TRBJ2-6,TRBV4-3,CASSQDRSSGANVLTF,TGCGCCAGCAGCCAAGACCGGAGCTCTGGGGCCAACGTCCTGACTTTC
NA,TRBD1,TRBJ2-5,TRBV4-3,CASRTGGRGETQYF,TGCGCCAGCAGGACAGGGGGCAGGGGGGAGACCCAGTACTTC
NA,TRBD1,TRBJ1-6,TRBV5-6,CASSLRFAGTGGNSPLHF,TGTGCCAGCAGCCTAAGATTCGCCGGGACAGGGGGTAATTCACCCCTCCACTTT
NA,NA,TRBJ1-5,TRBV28,CASSLKHRVSQPQHF,TGTGCCAGCAGTTTGAAACACAGGGTCTCTCAGCCCCAGCATTTT
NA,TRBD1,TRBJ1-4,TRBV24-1,CATTYRGSNEKLFF,TGTGCCACCACTTACAGGGGGTCGAATGAAAAACTGTTTTTT
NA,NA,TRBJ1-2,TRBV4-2,CASSQEYRENYGYTF,TGTGCCAGCAGCCAAGAATACAGGGAAAACTATGGCTACACCTTC
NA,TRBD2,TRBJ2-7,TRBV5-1,CASSLSFRSGGPGEQYF,TGCGCCAGCAGCTTGTCGTTCCGGTCGGGAGGTCCCGGCGAGCAGTACTTC
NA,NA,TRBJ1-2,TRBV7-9,CASSLVGGQAYNYGYTF,TGTGCCAGCAGCTTAGTGGGGGGGCAGGCATATAACTATGGCTACACCTTC
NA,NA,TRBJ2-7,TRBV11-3,CASSSQTGSGNYEQYF,TGTGCCAGCAGCTCCCAAACGGGTAGCGGCAACTACGAGCAGTACTTC
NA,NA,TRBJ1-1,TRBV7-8,CASSLEARGVNTEAFF,TGTGCCAGCAGCTTAGAGGCCAGGGGAGTCAACACTGAAGCTTTCTTT
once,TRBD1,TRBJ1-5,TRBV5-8,CASSQGDTMNSNQPQHF,TGTGCCAGCAGCCAGGGGGACACGATGAATAGCAATCAGCCCCAGCATTTT
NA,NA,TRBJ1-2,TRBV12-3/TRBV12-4,CASSLRASGYTF,TGTGCCAGCAGTTTACGAGCGTCTGGCTACACCTTC
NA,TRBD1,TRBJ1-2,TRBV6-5,CATGDSLYGYTF,TGTGCCACGGGGGACAGCTTATATGGCTACACCTTC
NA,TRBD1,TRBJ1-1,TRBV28,CASSYTGGIVSAFF,TGTGCCAGCAGTTATACAGGGGGAATCGTTTCAGCTTTCTTT
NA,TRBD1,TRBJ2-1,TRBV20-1,CSASDTGVRFDEQFF,TGCAGTGCTAGTGACACAGGGGTTCGTTTCGATGAGCAGTTCTTC
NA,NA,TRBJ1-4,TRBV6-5,CASNMFGRVEKLFF,TGTGCCAGCAACATGTTCGGGAGGGTGGAAAAACTGTTTTTT
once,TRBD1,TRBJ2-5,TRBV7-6,CASSAGDRGIETQYF,TGTGCCAGCAGCGCAGGGGACAGGGGGATAGAGACCCAGTACTTC
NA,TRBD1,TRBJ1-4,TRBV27,CASSVTGGDEKLFF,TGTGCCAGCAGTGTAACAGGGGGTGATGAAAAACTGTTTTTT
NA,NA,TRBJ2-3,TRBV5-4,CASSLGEVVADTQYF,TGTGCCAGCAGCTTGGGTGAAGTAGTGGCAGATACGCAGTATTTT
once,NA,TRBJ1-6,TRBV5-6,CASSYIGQSQTPLHF,TGTGCCAGCAGCTATATCGGACAGAGCCAAACACCCCTCCACTTT
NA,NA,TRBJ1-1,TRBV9,CASSVGTTEATEAFF,TGTGCCAGCAGCGTAGGTACCACTGAAGCTACTGAAGCTTTCTTT
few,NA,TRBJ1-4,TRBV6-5,CASSPGAVDEKLFF,TGTGCCAGCAGTCCTGGGGCGGTTGACGAAAAACTGTTTTTT
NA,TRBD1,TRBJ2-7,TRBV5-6,CASSLGTGSNYEQYF,TGTGCCAGCAGCTTGGGGACAGGGAGTAATTACGAGCAGTACTTC
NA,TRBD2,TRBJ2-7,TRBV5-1,CASSLERTSGVKYEQYF,TGCGCCAGCAGCTTGGAGAGAACTAGCGGGGTGAAATACGAGCAGTACTTC
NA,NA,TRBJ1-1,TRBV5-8,CASSLRSLNTEAFF,TGTGCCAGCAGCTTACGGTCCCTGAACACTGAAGCTTTCTTT
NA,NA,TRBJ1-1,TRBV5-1,CASSQGQSNTEAFF,TGCGCCAGCAGCCAAGGACAGTCCAACACTGAAGCTTTCTTT
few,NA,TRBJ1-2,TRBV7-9,CASSLDRANYGYTF,TGTGCCAGCAGCTTAGACAGGGCTAACTATGGCTACACCTTC
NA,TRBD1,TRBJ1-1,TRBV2,CASSVGQGARGTEAFF,TGTGCCAGCAGTGTGGGACAGGGGGCTCGTGGCACTGAAGCTTTCTTT
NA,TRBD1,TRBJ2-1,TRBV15,CATSRGQGAISYNEQFF,TGTGCCACCAGCAGGGGACAGGGGGCGATAAGTTACAATGAGCAGTTCTTC
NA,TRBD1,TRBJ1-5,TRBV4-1,CASSQDLTGTHQPQHF,TGCGCCAGCAGCCAAGATTTGACAGGGACACATCAGCCCCAGCATTTT
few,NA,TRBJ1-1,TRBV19,CASSLLGLTDTEAFF,TGTGCCAGTAGTCTCCTAGGACTGACGGACACTGAAGCTTTCTTT
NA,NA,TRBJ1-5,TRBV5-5,CASSLSGSNQPQHF,TGTGCCAGCAGCTTGTCGGGTAGCAATCAGCCCCAGCATTTT
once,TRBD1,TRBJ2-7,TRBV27,CASSSLPRGIGEQYF,TGTGCCAGCAGTTCCCTCCCCAGGGGGATAGGAGAGCAGTACTTC
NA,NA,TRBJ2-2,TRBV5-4,CASSDKGVVIGELFF,TGTGCCTCCTCCGACAAAGGGGTAGTAATCGGGGAGCTGTTTTTT
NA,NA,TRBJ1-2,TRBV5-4,CASSLPRDPGGYTF,TGTGCCAGCAGCTTGCCCAGGGATCCGGGTGGCTACACCTTC
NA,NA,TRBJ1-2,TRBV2,CASSAGGYGYTF,TGTGCCAGCAGTGCGGGGGGCTATGGCTACACCTTC
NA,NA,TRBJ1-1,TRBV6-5,CASSLLLNTEAFF,TGTGCCAGCAGCCTACTACTGAACACTGAAGCTTTCTTT
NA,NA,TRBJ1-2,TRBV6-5,CASSYAANYGYTF,TGTGCCAGCAGTTATGCAGCTAACTATGGCTACACCTTC
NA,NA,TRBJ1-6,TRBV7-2,CASSPSNYNSPLHF,TGTGCCAGCAGCCCCAGTAACTATAATTCACCCCTCCACTTT
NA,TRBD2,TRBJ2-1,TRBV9,CASSVAWTSPAEQFF,TGTGCCAGCAGCGTAGCCTGGACTAGTCCCGCCGAGCAGTTCTTC
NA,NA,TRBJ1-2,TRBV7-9,CASSPGHTNNYGYTF,TGTGCCAGCAGCCCGGGACACACGAATAACTATGGCTACACCTTC
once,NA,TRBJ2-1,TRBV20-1,CSASKPRNEQFF,TGCAGTGCTAGTAAACCTAGAAATGAGCAGTTCTTC